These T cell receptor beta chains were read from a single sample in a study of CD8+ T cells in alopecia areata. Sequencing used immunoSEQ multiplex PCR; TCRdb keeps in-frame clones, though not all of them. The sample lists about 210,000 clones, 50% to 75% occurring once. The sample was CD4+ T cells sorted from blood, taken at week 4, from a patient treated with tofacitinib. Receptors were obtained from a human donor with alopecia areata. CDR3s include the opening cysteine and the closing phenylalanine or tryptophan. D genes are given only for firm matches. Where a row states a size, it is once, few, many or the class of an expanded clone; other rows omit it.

CASSPRVRPLNTEAFF,TGTGCCAGCAGCCCCCGGGTCCGTCCCTTAAACACTGAAGCTTTCTTT,TRBV13,TRBJ1-1,-,-
CSVGRSEGYTF,TGCAGCGTTGGCCGATCTGAAGGCTACACCTTC,TRBV29-1,TRBJ1-2,-,-
CASRPFGTSSTDTQYF,TGTGCCAGCAGGCCTTTCGGGACTAGCAGTACAGATACGCAGTATTTT,TRBV4-2,TRBJ2-3,TRBD2,-
CASNDRGGDDEQFF,TGTGCCAGCAACGACAGGGGTGGAGATGATGAGCAGTTCTTC,TRBV6-6,TRBJ2-1,TRBD1,-
CASSGTSGGLTGELFF,TGTGCCAGCAGCGGGACTAGCGGGGGCCTCACCGGGGAGCTGTTTTTT,TRBV2,TRBJ2-2,TRBD2,-
CAWSVQNNSPLHF,TGTGCCTGGAGTGTACAGAATAATTCACCCCTCCACTTT,TRBV30,TRBJ1-6,-,few
CATTGQGDSPLHF,TGTGCCACCACGGGACAGGGGGATTCACCCCTCCACTTT,TRBV25-1,TRBJ1-6,TRBD1,-
CASNIGGQSYEQYF,TGTGCCAGCAACATAGGGGGACAGTCCTACGAGCAGTACTTC,TRBV5-6,TRBJ2-7,TRBD1,-
CASSAPGAGTQYF,TGTGCCAGCAGTGCCCCGGGGGCAGGGACCCAGTACTTC,TRBV6-5,TRBJ2-5,-,-
CASGRDGNQPQHF,TGTGCCAGCGGCAGGGACGGCAATCAGCCCCAGCATTTT,TRBV27,TRBJ1-5,-,few
CASSATGYTEAFF,TGTGCCAGCAGTGCGACAGGGTACACTGAAGCTTTCTTT,TRBV6-1,TRBJ1-1,TRBD1,-
CASSVRTGGLAGANVLTF,TGTGCCAGCAGCGTTAGGACAGGGGGGCTGGCTGGGGCCAACGTCCTGACTTTC,TRBV7-2,TRBJ2-6,TRBD1,once
CASSVNRATQETQYF,TGTGCCAGCAGCGTTAACAGGGCCACCCAAGAGACCCAGTACTTC,TRBV11-2,TRBJ2-5,-,-
CAWSVRTGSGYTF,TGTGCCTGGAGTGTACGGACAGGGTCTGGCTACACCTTC,TRBV30,TRBJ1-2,TRBD1,-
CASSGARPAFF,TGTGCCAGCAGCGGGGCCCGGCCAGCTTTCTTT,TRBV2,TRBJ1-1,-,-
CAWSPRQEQYF,TGTGCCTGGAGCCCTCGTCAAGAGCAGTACTTC,TRBV30,TRBJ2-7,-,-
CASSLVGQFSGNTIYF,TGTGCCAGCAGCTTAGTGGGACAGTTCTCTGGAAACACCATATATTTT,TRBV7-2,TRBJ1-3,TRBD1,few
CAIRGQEGTEAFF,TGTGCCATCAGGGGACAGGAGGGCACTGAAGCTTTCTTT,TRBV10-3,TRBJ1-1,TRBD1,-
CSWTSGGALFF,TGCAGCTGGACTAGCGGGGGGGCCTTGTTCTTC,TRBV29-1,TRBJ2-1,TRBD2,-
CASSQDSPNQPQHF,TGCGCCAGCAGCCAAGATAGTCCCAATCAGCCCCAGCATTTT,TRBV4-1,TRBJ1-5,-,few
CASSDRRAAYEQYF,TGTGCCAGCAGTGATCGCAGGGCAGCCTACGAGCAGTACTTC,TRBV2,TRBJ2-7,-,-
CASSVGGNYGYTF,TGTGCCAGCTCAGTCGGGGGGAACTATGGCTACACCTTC,TRBV18,TRBJ1-2,-,once
CASTPPEGPLHF,TGTGCCAGCACCCCCCCTGAGGGACCCCTCCACTTT,TRBV25-1,TRBJ1-6,-,-
CASSQEAYRTSPLHF,TGCGCCAGCAGCCAAGAGGCTTACCGAACCTCACCCCTCCACTTT,TRBV4-1,TRBJ1-6,-,-
CASSLQDPGTDTQYF,TGCGCCAGCAGCTTACAAGATCCGGGGACAGATACGCAGTATTTT,TRBV5-1,TRBJ2-3,-,-
CASSSSTDTQYF,TGTGCCAGCAGCTCGTCCACAGATACGCAGTATTTT,TRBV11-2,TRBJ2-3,-,medium-sized